Following are 21 T cell receptor beta chains from one sample sequenced in a study of T cells expressing NK-cell markers. From its re-call of the 5' RACE reads, TCRdb lists each CDR3 protein once, without DNA. Its table lists approximately 550,000 distinct CDR3 sequences. The sample comprised blood T cells: a sorted CD56 or NKG2C T cell subset, CD4+ or CD8+ T cells, or bulk PBMC T cells (not recorded which). The receptors originated from a man aged 18 to 29 in good health.

The CDR3 reads CASSYGTVHGYTF. The chain combines TRBV7-9 with TRBJ1-2; the TRBD1 assignment by TCRdb is unverifiable without DNA. Germline V gives CDR1 SEHNR, CDR2 FQNEAQ (reference sequence). This CDR3 spans 13 amino acids.

This chain joins TRBV7-9 and TRBJ2-3. The CDR3 is 15 residues long. The germline V gene has CDR1 SEHNR and CDR2 FQNEAQ (reference sequence). The CDR3 sequence: CASSPNEGITDTQYF.

The chain is built from TRBV7-9 and TRBJ2-5; TCRdb names TRBD2, which stays unverified in the absence of DNA. The V gene's germline CDR1 is SEHNR and CDR2 FQNEAQ (reference sequence). The CDR3 is made up of 16 amino acids. CDR3 residues: CASSSTGRSSQETQYF.

The genes are TRBV29-1 and TRBJ1-2. This CDR3 comprises 12 residues. Germline values: CDR1 SQVTM, CDR2 ANQGSEA. The CDR3 sequence is CSVGSLNYGYTF.

The chain employs TRBV12-3 or TRBV12-4 and TRBJ1-4; the TCRdb call, TRBD1, lacks DNA for checking. The CDR3 totals 14 residues. CDR3 in amino acids: CASRGGGLSEKLFF.

The chain is built from TRBV29-1 and TRBJ2-3; TCRdb lists TRBD2, though no DNA is available to test this call. The CDR3 is 17 amino acids. The V gene's germline CDR1 is SQVTM and CDR2 ANQGSEA. CDR3 region: CSVETREGRGPTDTQYF.

The chain's CDR3 is CASSLYRETHEQYF. The chain carries TRBV27 and TRBJ2-7; absent DNA, TCRdb's TRBD1 call cannot be checked. Germline V lookup: CDR1 MNHEY, CDR2 SMNVEV (reference sequence). CDR3 length: 14 amino acids.

The rearrangement links TRBV25-1 to TRBJ2-5; TCRdb's D call of TRBD2 is untestable without DNA. This CDR3 has 15 residues. The germline V gene has CDR1 MGHDK and CDR2 SYGVNS. The CDR3 sequence: CASRKMREAGKTQYF. The whole variable domain, remainder taken from reference TRBV25-1 and TRBJ2-5, is EADIYQTPRYLVIGTGKKITLECSQTMGHDKMYWYQQDPGMELHLIHYSYGVNSTEKGDLSSESTVSRIRTEHFPLTLESARPSHTSQYLCASRKMREAGKTQYFGPGTRLLVL.

The CDR3 reads CASSTGTWREETQYF. The chain has TRBV5-1 and TRBJ2-5; TCRdb lists TRBD2, though no DNA is available to test this call. The CDR3 contains 15 residues. Germline values: CDR1 SGHRS, CDR2 YFSETQ.

The J gene is TRBJ2-5, the V gene TRBV21-1; TCRdb names TRBD1, which stays unverified in the absence of DNA. TRBV21-1 is given as a pseudogene. This CDR3 is 16 amino acids long. The CDR3 spells CASSPLPGTGRETQYF.

CDR3 protein: CATWTGMNTEAFF. The V and J genes are TRBV19 and TRBJ1-1; there is no DNA to check the TCRdb D call of TRBD1. This CDR3 is 13 amino acids long. The germline V gene has CDR1 LNHDA and CDR2 SQIVND (reference sequence).

V is TRBV21-1 and J is TRBJ2-2; TCRdb's D call of TRBD2 is untestable without DNA. TRBV21-1 is recorded as a pseudogene. The CDR3 consists of 18 residues. CDR3 sequence: CASSKGDSSGSDTGELFF.

The chain has TRBV10-3 and TRBJ2-7. The CDR3 has 14 residues. Germline V gene sequence: CDR1 ENHRY, CDR2 SYGVKD. The chain's CDR3 is CAIRERQTAYEQYF.

This rearrangement joins TRBV6-4 to TRBJ1-1; TCRdb's assignment of TRBD1 cannot be checked, as there is no DNA. The CDR3 runs 15 residues. Germline loops: CDR1 MRHNA, CDR2 SNTAGT. CDR3 region: CASRSSDRMNTEAFF.

The CDR3 sequence is CASSLAVGLAVQETQYF. This rearrangement joins TRBV5-1 to TRBJ2-5; the D call from TCRdb, TRBD2, cannot be confirmed without DNA. The CDR3 is 17 amino acids. From germline, CDR1 is SGHRS and CDR2 YFSETQ.

The rearrangement joins TRBV28 to TRBJ2-4; TCRdb's D gene call, TRBD2, goes unchecked for lack of DNA. The germline CDR1 and CDR2 sequences are MDHEN and SYDVKM. The CDR3 runs to 15 residues. The CDR3 region is CASSPLGGGWNIQYF.

The CDR3 loop reads CASSTRTGGHTF. The rearrangement links TRBV28 to TRBJ1-2; TCRdb picks TRBD1, but there is no DNA to check that call. The germline V gene has CDR1 MDHEN and CDR2 SYDVKM. This CDR3 region has 12 residues.

The chain uses TRBV28 and TRBJ2-7; with no DNA, the TCRdb D assignment of TRBD1 cannot be verified. The CDR3 covers 15 residues. CDR1 and CDR2 (germline): MDHEN, SYDVKM. The CDR3 reads CASSSWTGLVYEQYF.

This chain's CDR3 is CAISESGLDNYEQYF. The gene calls are TRBV10-3 and TRBJ2-7; the D call of TRBD2 rests on TCRdb alone, since no DNA is present to check it. The CDR3 covers 15 residues. Germline values: CDR1 ENHRY, CDR2 SYGVKD.

The V and J genes are TRBV12-3 or TRBV12-4 and TRBJ2-4; the TCRdb call, TRBD1, lacks DNA for checking. This CDR3 region has 16 residues. The CDR3 loop reads CASNNTPDRAKNIQYF.

CDR3: CASTLQLGTGTNEKLFF. The V gene is TRBV12-3 or TRBV12-4, the J gene TRBJ1-4; TCRdb returns TRBD1, unconfirmable since there is no DNA. The CDR3 extends over 17 amino acids.